Here is one T cell receptor (beta chain) with its context. Its antigen is unidentified. These data come from a study of T cell repertoires in cytomegalovirus infection. Across the study: The study used recently identified HLA-C-restricted and well-studied HLA-B-restricted CMV epitopes. Carrying CMV and the relevant HLA type showed in public TCR beta signatures.

One entry per CDR3 protein, called by TCRdb with MiXCR from the reads. The repertoire holds 900,000 to 950,000 distinct CDR3 sequences, more than 25% seen once, with 11% to 15% in the top ten. The V gene end was trimmed by 3 bases and the J gene end by 4 bases; junction bases not matched to a gene: 8. The CDR3 contains 15 residues. Germline V gene data show CDR1 as SGHDN and CDR2 as FVKESK. The starting material was cultured CD8+ T cells from PBMCs, obtained from culture after CMV antigen stimulation. This clonotype was sampled from a human donor in good health (CMV status not recorded). Some clones in this sample may be carry-over from other donors' samples. The chain combines TRBV14 with TRBJ1-2, with 7 bases identical to TRBD1. The CDR3 spells CASSQHRTGPYGYTF. As DNA, the CDR3 is TGTGCCAGCAGCCAGCACAGGACAGGACCCTATGGCTACACCTTC.